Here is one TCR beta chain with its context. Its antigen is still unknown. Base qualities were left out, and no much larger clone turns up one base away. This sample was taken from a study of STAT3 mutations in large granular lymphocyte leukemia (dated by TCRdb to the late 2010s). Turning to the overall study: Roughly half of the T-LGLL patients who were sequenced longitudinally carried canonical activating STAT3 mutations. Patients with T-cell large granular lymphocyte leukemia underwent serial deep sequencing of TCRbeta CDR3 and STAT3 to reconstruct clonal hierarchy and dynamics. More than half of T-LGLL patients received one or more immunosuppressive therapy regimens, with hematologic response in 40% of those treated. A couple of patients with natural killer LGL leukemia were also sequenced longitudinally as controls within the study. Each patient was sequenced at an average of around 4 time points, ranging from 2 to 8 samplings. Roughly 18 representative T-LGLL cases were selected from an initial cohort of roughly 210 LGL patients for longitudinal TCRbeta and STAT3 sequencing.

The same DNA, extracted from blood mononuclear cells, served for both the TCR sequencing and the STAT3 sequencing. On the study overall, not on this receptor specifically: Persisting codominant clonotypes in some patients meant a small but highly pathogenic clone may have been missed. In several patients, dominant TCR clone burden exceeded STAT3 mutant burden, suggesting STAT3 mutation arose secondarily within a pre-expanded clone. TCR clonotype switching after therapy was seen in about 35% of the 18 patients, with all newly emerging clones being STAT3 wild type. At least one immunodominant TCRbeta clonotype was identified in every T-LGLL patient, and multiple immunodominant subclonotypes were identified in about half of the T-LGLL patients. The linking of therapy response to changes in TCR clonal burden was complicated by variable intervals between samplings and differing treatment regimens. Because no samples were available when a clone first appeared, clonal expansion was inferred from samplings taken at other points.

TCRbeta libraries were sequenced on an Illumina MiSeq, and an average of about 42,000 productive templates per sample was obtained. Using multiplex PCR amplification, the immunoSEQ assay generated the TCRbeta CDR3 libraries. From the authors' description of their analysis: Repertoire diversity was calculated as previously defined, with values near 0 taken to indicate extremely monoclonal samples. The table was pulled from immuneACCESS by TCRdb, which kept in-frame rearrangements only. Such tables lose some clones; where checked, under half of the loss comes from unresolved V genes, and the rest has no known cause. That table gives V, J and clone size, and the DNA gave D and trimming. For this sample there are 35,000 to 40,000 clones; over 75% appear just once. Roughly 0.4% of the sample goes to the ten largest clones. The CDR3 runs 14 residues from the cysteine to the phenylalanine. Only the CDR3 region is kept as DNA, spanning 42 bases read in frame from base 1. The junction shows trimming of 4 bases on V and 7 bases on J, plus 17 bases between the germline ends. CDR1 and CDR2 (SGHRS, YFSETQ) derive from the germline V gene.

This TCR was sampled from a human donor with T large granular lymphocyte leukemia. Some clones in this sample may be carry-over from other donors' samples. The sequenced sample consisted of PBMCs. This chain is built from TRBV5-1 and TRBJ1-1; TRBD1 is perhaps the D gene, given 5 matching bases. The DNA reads TGCGCCAGCAGCCAAACATACGCGGGGGATGAAGCTTTCTTT. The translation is CASSQTYAGDEAFF.